This T cell receptor (beta chain) came from a study of blood T cells in healthy people across ages. Trimming took 1 base from V and 8 from J, leaving 23 bases between them. The CDR3 has 17 residues. Germline CDR1 and CDR2: MDHEN and SYDVKM. The authors ran a second PCR of about 7 to 12 cycles using a sample-barcoded 5' primer and a J-beta primer mix. MiXCR was run by TCRdb on the 5' RACE reads, yielding one entry per CDR3 protein. The sample carries around 870,000 distinct CDR3 sequences, roughly 26% recorded once. V gene TRBV28 combines with J gene TRBJ1-2, with D possibly matching TRBD1 (6 bases). The receptor's source is a woman older than 75 in good health. Sequencing used blood. CDR3 sequence reads: CASSLSTRGHLMRGYTF. CDR3 sequence (DNA): TGTGCCAGCAGTTTATCGACAAGGGGACACCTTATGAGGGGCTACACCTTC.